A single TCR beta chain is shown here with its context. The record originates from a study of blood T cell repertoires in COVID-19. Clones were read by immunoSEQ multiplex PCR, and TCRdb kept only the in-frame ones, dropping some. Of about 270,000 clones in the sample, roughly 86% were seen once. This CDR3 is 15 amino acids long. Germline values: CDR1 SGDLS, CDR2 YYNGEE. Trimming shortened V by 3 bases and J by 7 bases, and 14 bases separated the two germline ends. The chain links TRBV9 to TRBJ1-6; D might be TRBD1 (5 bases). The sequencing input was PBMCs or T cells enriched from blood (not recorded which). The origin of this receptor is an older woman who had recovered from COVID-19. The chain's CDR3 is CASSGSQGRNSPLHF. In nucleotides, the CDR3 is TGTGCCAGCAGCGGATCTCAGGGAAGAAATTCACCCCTCCACTTT.